These T cell receptor beta chains were read from a single sample in a study of regulatory T cells in long-lasting Graves disease. Using its own MiXCR run on the multiplex PCR reads, TCRdb lists one record per CDR3 protein. The data show more than 350,000 distinct CDR3 sequences, approximately 15% seen once. The sample also formed part of further work on T cells in Graves' hyperthyroidism and ophthalmopathy.

This specimen consisted of peripheral blood mononuclear cells (PBMCs), obtained at new diagnosis, from a patient treated with antithyroid drugs. The receptor source for this set is a woman in her twenties or thirties with Graves disease. The CDR3 runs from the conserved cysteine through the conserved F or W. A D gene is named only where the DNA matches it firmly. A clone size is listed for some rows: how often the clone was seen (once, few, many), or a class if it is expanded.

cdr3_nt	cdr3_aa	d_call	clone_size	j_call	v_call
TGTGCCAGCAGCCTGAGACTAGCGGGAGGGCCGCCCTACGAGCAGTACTTC	CASSLRLAGGPPYEQYF	TRBD2	many	TRBJ2-7	TRBV7-2
TGCGCCAGCAGCCGGGCCAGCGCCCAAGAGACCCAGTACTTC	CASSRASAQETQYF	.	.	TRBJ2-5	TRBV5-1
TGCGCCAGCAGCTTGGGAACCATACCTTACAATGAGCAGTTCTTC	CASSLGTIPYNEQFF	.	many	TRBJ2-1	TRBV5-1
TGTGCCAGCAGTTACTCGGACCCGGGGCGCGGTTCCTACGAGCAGTACTTC	CASSYSDPGRGSYEQYF	.	.	TRBJ2-7	TRBV6-6
TGCAGTGCTACAGGGGGCGAGCTAGCGGGGGCCCCATGGGATACGCAGTATTTT	CSATGGELAGAPWDTQYF	TRBD2	many	TRBJ2-3	TRBV20-1
TGCAGTGCTCGTCCCCCCAGAGGCGACTACAATGAGCAGTTCTTC	CSARPPRGDYNEQFF	.	few	TRBJ2-1	TRBV20-1
TGTGCCAGCAGTTCGGTCCGGGACAGGGGGCGCGAGACCCAGTACTTC	CASSSVRDRGRETQYF	TRBD1	many	TRBJ2-5	TRBV12-3/TRBV12-4
TGTGCCAGCAGCCGAAACACCCGGGGAGACGAGCAGTACTTC	CASSRNTRGDEQYF	.	few	TRBJ2-7	TRBV11-2
TGTGCCAGCAGTGAAGCGCCGGGGGGGAATAGCAATCAGCCCCAGCATTTT	CASSEAPGGNSNQPQHF	.	.	TRBJ1-5	TRBV6-1
TGCGCCAGCAGTGAGGAGGGGGCGAACACTGAAGCTTTCTTT	CASSEEGANTEAFF	TRBD1	few	TRBJ1-1	TRBV10-1
TGTGCCCGCCGAAAAGGTAGCGCCCACAATGAGCAGTTCTTC	CARRKGSAHNEQFF	.	.	TRBJ2-1	TRBV2
TGTGCCAGCAGCTTAGGTCAGTACAATCAGCCCCAGCATTTT	CASSLGQYNQPQHF	.	few	TRBJ1-5	TRBV7-8
TGTGCCACCAGTGAGACAGGCGCTGAAGCTTTCTTT	CATSETGAEAFF	.	many	TRBJ1-1	TRBV24-1
TGTGCCAGCAGCTCTACCGGGACTCAGACCTACGAGCAGTACTTC	CASSSTGTQTYEQYF	.	few	TRBJ2-7	TRBV9
TGTGCCAGCATCCCGACTAGCGGGAGGGCCTACAATGAGCAGTTCTTC	CASIPTSGRAYNEQFF	TRBD2	.	TRBJ2-1	TRBV12-3/TRBV12-4
TGTGCCAGCAAAAAGGGGGCTAGCACAGATACGCAGTATTTT	CASKKGASTDTQYF	TRBD1	many	TRBJ2-3	TRBV7-3